Shown below are 10 T cell receptor beta chains from a single sample sequenced in a study of shared clonotypes between healthy human individuals (dated by TCRdb to 2020 to 2022). Receptor amplification or capture employed the immunoSEQ multiplex PCR assay. This immuneACCESS table, as held by TCRdb, lists in-frame sequences with V and J called but not all clones. Of the missing ones, under half trace to an unresolved V gene in checked studies; the others have no known cause. The sample data list around 510,000 clones, and around three quarters of these were observed just once. The top ten clonotypes cover about 11% of the sample. Sequences were obtained from PBMCs. All receptors derive from a woman in her forties in good health. Some clones in this sample may be carry-over from other donors' samples.

The V gene is TRBV7-3, the J gene TRBJ2-7; the match to TRBD1 covers 7 bases. V trimming: 5 bases; J trimming: 0 bases; junction bases outside the gene matches: 4. The germline V gene has CDR1 SGHTA and CDR2 FQGTGA. The CDR3 spans 14 residues. The CDR3 is CASSERQGSYEQYF. CDR3 nucleotides: TGTGCCAGCAGCGAACGACAGGGCTCCTACGAGCAGTACTTC.

The chain uses TRBV30 and TRBJ1-1; D may be TRBD1 (6 bases). This CDR3 comprises 13 residues. Looked up from germline, CDR1 is GTSNPN and CDR2 is SVGIG (reference sequence). Trimming took off 4 bases at V and 1 base at J, with 10 bases between the two ends. The CDR3 nucleotides read TGTGCCTGGATCAGGGACACGAACACTGAAGCTTTCTTT. It is translated as CAWIRDTNTEAFF.

V usage is TRBV29-1 and J usage is TRBJ2-1; D remains unclear. The V end was cut by 6 bases, the J end by 8 bases, with 17 bases between. The CDR3 is 13 residues long. Germline-derived CDR1 and CDR2 are SQVTM and ANQGSEA. This CDR3 reads CSVAPQPDYEQFF. Here the CDR3 DNA reads TGCAGCGTCGCACCCCAACCTGACTATGAGCAGTTCTTC.

This clone was found many times. Other DNA variants within this sample encode the same CDR3. This chain links TRBV5-4 with TRBJ1-3; D might be TRBD1 (6 bases). V was cut by 3 bases and J by 1 base, with 8 bases left in between. CDR1 is SGHNT, CDR2 YYREEE, per germline (reference sequence). This CDR3 is 14 amino acids long. CDR3 region: CASSSRGSGNTIYF. In DNA, the CDR3 is TGTGCCAGCAGCTCGAGGGGGTCTGGAAACACCATATATTTT.

Details on this clone: This CDR3 is missing its conserved last phenylalanine or tryptophan, likely due to a read error. Other DNA sequences in the same sample also yield this CDR3. The genes are TRBV2 and TRBJ2-7, with D maybe TRBD2 (6 bases). The germline V gene has CDR1 SNHLY and CDR2 FYNNEI. The CDR3 length is 15 residues. V gave up 10 bases and J gave up 1 base, with 20 bases separating them. The CDR3 protein is CATPGASGRSYEQYL. The CDR3 bases are TGTGCCACACCCGGGGCTAGTGGGAGGTCCTACGAGCAGTACCTC.

The CDR3 DNA reads TGTGCCAGCAGTGGAGACCGGCGGGGGACATACGAGCAGTACTTC. Protein sequence: CASSGDRRGTYEQYF. The V call is TRBV28, the J call TRBJ2-7; D is perhaps TRBD2 (7 bases). V lost 5 bases and J lost 4, with 18 bases in between. This CDR3 region has 15 residues. The germline CDR1 and CDR2 sequences are MDHEN and SYDVKM.

V and J are TRBV2 and TRBJ1-6, with 8 bases aligning to TRBD1. Unmatched junction bases numbered 9, after V lost 5 bases and J lost 9 bases. Germline V gene sequence: CDR1 SNHLY, CDR2 FYNNEI. The length of the CDR3 is 15 residues. The CDR3 loop reads CASSFQGQGRSPLHF. In DNA form, the CDR3 reads TGTGCCAGCAGTTTCCAAGGACAGGGACGTTCACCCCTCCACTTT.

For this clone: A single base is all that separates this from a far larger clone, so a read error is likely. The same CDR3 is also encoded by other DNA sequences in this sample. The chain is built from TRBV27 and TRBJ2-1; no clear D. The CDR3 loop spans 12 amino acids. V shed 5 bases and J shed 9 bases, with 11 bases lying between them. Germline-derived CDR1 and CDR2 are MNHEY and SMNVEV (reference sequence). CDR3 bases: TGTGCCAGCAGTATCGGTCTCGGTGAGCAGTTCTTC. Its translation: CASSIGLGEQFF.

This chain connects TRBV7-9 to TRBJ1-4, with 8 bases lining up with TRBD1. V trimming: 8 bases; J trimming: 5 bases; junction bases outside the gene matches: 4. This CDR3 has 13 residues. In germline, CDR1 is SEHNR, CDR2 FQNEAQ (reference sequence). The chain's CDR3 is CASPGQENEKLFF. The CDR3 bases are TGTGCCAGCCCGGGACAGGAGAATGAAAAACTGTTTTTT.

With regard to this clone: Possible read error: a much larger clone is one base away. This chain uses TRBV5-1 with TRBJ2-3; D is perhaps TRBD1 (5 bases). Germline assignment: CDR1 SGHRS and CDR2 YFSETQ. This CDR3 spans 13 amino acids. The CDR3 DNA is TGCGCCAGCAGCTTGGGGGCCACAGGTACGCAGTATTTT. It encodes CASSLGATGTQYF.